This T cell receptor beta chain was profiled in a study of T cells in localized non-small cell lung cancer (dated by TCRdb to 2020 to 2022). In the study overall: Comparing tumors with uninvolved tumor-adjacent lungs, the study looked at the T cell repertoires of a few hundred patients with early-stage NSCLC. The cohort consisted of approximately 240 treatment-naive NSCLC patients whose localized lung tumors had been resected. NSCLC patients had a mean age of around 66 years, and 120 to 150 were male and over 85 female. The research as a whole found: Longer overall survival was associated with higher T cell density in blood, whereas shorter survival was associated with higher clonality in adjacent lung. Since the design was exploratory, TCR variables were selected using unadjusted p-values with no false-discovery rate correction. The highest T cell clonality was observed in uninvolved tumor-adjacent lung, where clonality exceeded that of tumor, suggesting that antigenic responses were more focused in uninvolved tumor-adjacent lung. Of the top 100 tumor clones, a median of around 57 were detected in paired uninvolved adjacent lung; around 30 were also among that lung's top 100. Because multi-region sequencing of the tumors was not done, intratumor heterogeneity could not be ruled out.

The cysteine opens and the phenylalanine closes a CDR3 of 15 amino acids. CDR3 DNA is the only sequence kept; it has 45 bases, read in frame from the first base. CDR1 is given as SGHVS and CDR2 as FQNEAQ, both from the germline V gene. V is pruned by 5 bases and J by 4 bases, leaving 8 bases of the junction without a gene match. The immunoSEQ Assay was used to sequence TCR beta CDR3 regions from DNA. The paper's processing steps were these. T cell density was computed as TCR beta template counts normalized to usable DNA estimated by amplifying housekeeping genes. Richness was estimated with the preseqR package, extrapolating to 400,000 templates for PBMC samples and 120,000 templates for tissue samples. Clonality was calculated as one minus Pielou's evenness. Tissue-enriched TCRs were identified by differential abundance testing using productive amino-acid clonotypes, minimum total count 5 and alpha 0.1. The Jaccard Index and the Morisita Overlap Index were used to quantify repertoire overlap between compartments. GLIPH grouped TCR beta CDR3s together with public tetramer-defined viral CDR3s, and a viral motif had to include at least three viral sequences and show V-gene enrichment. In TCRdb, the immuneACCESS table is reduced to in-frame sequences with V and J assigned. These tables do not hold every clone; where another copy was compared, an unresolved V gene accounts for under half, and the others remain unexplained. D and trimming were read from the DNA, whereas the V and J calls and clone size are those reported in that table. The sample includes 50,000 to 60,000 clones, with approximately 86% observed a single time. The ten largest clones represent roughly 16% of the sample.

On this clone itself: Its antigen is not yet known. Base qualities are not recorded, but no much larger clone differs from it by a single base.

At diagnosis, tumor, uninvolved tumor-adjacent lung and peripheral blood were collected and then preserved as a mix of FFPE and fresh-frozen material. Blood samples were analyzed as peripheral blood mononuclear cells for TCR repertoire profiling. The sequence derives from a female donor with stage II lung adenocarcinoma. The sequence is built from TRBV7-8 and TRBJ1-5, with 7 bases in between that match TRBD1. The input for sequencing was PBMCs, taken before any cancer treatment. The encoded CDR3 is CASSVRDSLNQPQHF. The DNA sequence reads TGTGCCAGCAGCGTACGGGACAGCCTAAATCAGCCCCAGCATTTT. This CDR3, with the reference TRBV7-8 and TRBJ1-5 proteins standing in past its ends, gives the full variable domain GAGVSQSPRYKVAKRGQDVALRCDPISGHVSLFWYQQALGQGPEFLTYFQNEAQLDKSGLPSDRFFAERPEGSVSTLKIQRTQQEDSAVYLCASSVRDSLNQPQHFGDGTRLSIL.